This T cell receptor beta chain was retrieved from a study of PD-L1 blockade in urothelial cancer. Study summary: The authors examined blood 3 weeks (second dose) and 6 weeks after treatment start.

The V end was cut by 5 bases, the J end by 6 bases, with 19 bases between. CDR3 length equals 15 residues. CDR1 SGHVS and CDR2 FQNEAQ come from the germline V gene. Sample time point: pretreatment peripheral blood. Sequenced by immunoSEQ multiplex PCR; TCRdb stores in-frame clones only, minus some. The table includes roughly 90,000 clones, 89% detected once. Study-level points and caveats: When pretreatment blood TCR clonality was below the median, it predicted better survival.

This clone was detected once. Its target is unknown. V gene TRBV7-8 combines with J gene TRBJ1-1; maybe TRBD1 (5 bases). The material sequenced was PBMCs, taken around atezolizumab (anti-PD-L1) treatment. The clonotype comes from a woman of 80 years or more with urothelial cancer. The CDR3 DNA follows: TGTGCCAGCAGCCCTCTTGGGGACTTATATCCTGAAGCTTTCTTT. Translated, it gives CASSPLGDLYPEAFF.